Each of the 21 T cell receptor beta chains below was sequenced from the same sample in a study of human T cells and chemical hapten exposure. Time point in this sample: patch test 3, about 24 weeks after DPC sensitization. The treatment is: therapeutic diphenylcyclopropenone sensitization with weekly scalp DPC. TCRdb ran MiXCR on the RACE reads and lists one entry per CDR3 protein. Here the sample spans tens of thousands of distinct CDR3 sequences, less than 14% being singletons. The sample was whole blood, taken in connection with sensitization to the hapten diphenylcyclopropenone (DPC). The receptor source for this set is a woman in her forties or fifties with alopecia areata. Some clones in this sample may be carry-over from other donors' samples.

This clonotype was detected ten times or more. The CDR3 loop is CASSVRTSGLLRETQYF. The CDR3, as DNA: TGCGCCAGCAGTGTGCGGACTAGCGGGCTCCTCCGTGAGACCCAGTACTTC. The chain combines TRBV10-2 with TRBJ2-5; 11 nucleotides line up with TRBD2. Germline CDR1 reads WSHSY; CDR2 reads SAAADI. The ends lost 4 bases at V and 5 bases at J; junction bases unmatched: 12. The CDR3 has 17 residues.

This clonotype was recorded at least ten times. The rearrangement links TRBV12-3 or TRBV12-4 to TRBJ2-5, with D possibly called TRBD1 or TRBD2 (5 bases each). Trimming took off 5 bases at V and 4 bases at J, with 17 bases between the two ends. The CDR3 runs 15 residues. CDR3 residues: CASSLELGPTETQYF. CDR3 sequence (DNA): TGTGCCAGCAGTCTAGAGTTGGGACCAACAGAGACCCAGTACTTC.

This clonotype has at least ten counts. This chain joins TRBV24-1 and TRBJ1-1; no firm D call. The germline V gene has CDR1 KGHDR and CDR2 SFDVKD. Trimming shortened V by 1 base and J by 1 base, and 3 bases separated the two germline ends. CDR3 length: 13 amino acids. The CDR3 DNA reads TGTGCCACCAGTGATTTCGCGAACACTGAAGCTTTCTTT. Protein product: CATSDFANTEAFF.

In its sample, this clonotype was seen many times. The genes are TRBV15 and TRBJ2-2; D possibly corresponds to TRBD2 (5 bases). Germline V gene lookup returns CDR1 LNHNV and CDR2 YYDKDF (reference sequence). V was cut by 3 bases and J by 4 bases, with 21 bases left in between. There are 18 residues in the CDR3. CDR3 in amino acids: CATSRRGTRALPTGELFF. The CDR3 region has the DNA TGTGCCACCAGCAGGAGAGGTACTAGAGCCCTCCCCACCGGGGAGCTGTTTTTT.

This clonotype was seen many times. This chain joins TRBV19 and TRBJ2-3; D is uncertain. This CDR3 is built from 13 residues. CDR1 and CDR2 from the germline V gene are LNHDA and SQIVND (reference sequence). With 3 bases removed from V and 4 bases from J, the gap between germline ends came to 8 bases. CDR3 in DNA: TGTGCCAGTAGTATCTACGGCCCAGATACGCAGTATTTT. Its translation is CASSIYGPDTQYF.

V gene TRBV28 combines with J gene TRBJ1-2; TRBD1 matches at 7 bases. J gave up 2 bases and V 3 bases, and 9 bases lay outside the gene matches. The CDR3 is made up of 16 amino acids. Germline CDR1 reads MDHEN; CDR2 reads SYDVKM. The CDR3 DNA sequence: TGTGCCAGCAGTTTGGGTGGAGGGGGCGCGAACTATGGCTACACCTTC. Residues: CASSLGGGGANYGYTF.

V is TRBV7-2 and J is TRBJ2-1; D gene ambiguous. The CDR3 runs 12 residues. From germline, CDR1 is SGHTA and CDR2 FQGNSA. V was shortened by 2 bases and J by 8 bases, with 7 bases between the two germline ends. The DNA for the CDR3 is TGTGCCAGCAGCTTATTCCGTTATGAGCAGTTCTTC. Protein: CASSLFRYEQFF.

This clonotype was counted only a few times. J is TRBJ2-2 and V is TRBV7-3, with D uncertain. V lost 1 base and J 4 bases, leaving 4 bases between the germline ends. This CDR3 is built from 13 residues. CDR1 SGHTA and CDR2 FQGTGA come from the germline V gene. This CDR3 is CASSLKGTGELFF. Written as DNA, the CDR3 is TGTGCCAGCAGCTTAAAGGGCACCGGGGAGCTGTTTTTT.

This clonotype showed up many times. This chain connects TRBV10-3 to TRBJ1-2, with D possibly matching TRBD1 (6 bases). V was cut by 10 bases and J by 6 bases, with 18 bases left in between. The CDR3 totals 13 residues. CDR1 is ENHRY and CDR2 is SYGVKD in the germline V gene. In DNA form, the CDR3 reads TGTGCCACCTCTATACAGGGAAGCCATGGCTACACCTTC. It yields the protein CATSIQGSHGYTF.

This clonotype was seen repeatedly, ten times or more. The chain links TRBV7-2 to TRBJ1-3; D is undetermined. This CDR3 is built from 17 residues. Looked up from germline, CDR1 is SGHTA and CDR2 is FQGNSA. With 5 bases removed from V and 4 bases from J, the gap between germline ends came to 21 bases. CDR3 residues: CASSPRIGGIIGNTIYF. The CDR3 bases are TGTGCCAGCAGCCCCCGGATTGGAGGGATCATAGGAAACACCATATATTTT. The complete variable domain, with remaining parts taken from reference TRBV7-2 and TRBJ1-3, reads GAGVSQSPSNKVTEKGKDVELRCDPISGHTALYWYRQSLGQGLEFLIYFQGNSAPDKSGLPSDRFSAERTGGSVSTLTIQRTQQEDSAVYLCASSPRIGGIIGNTIYFGEGSWLTVV.

This clonotype was recorded many times. The chain has TRBV7-3 and TRBJ2-4; the match to TRBD1 covers 10 bases. The CDR3 has 16 residues. The germline V gene has CDR1 SGHTA and CDR2 FQGTGA. The V and J ends lost 2 bases and 8 bases, in that order; junction bases with no gene match: 9. The CDR3: CASSLGGQGMSDIQYF. In nucleotides, the CDR3 is TGTGCCAGCAGCTTAGGGGGACAGGGGATGTCCGACATTCAGTACTTC.

The chain has TRBV5-5 and TRBJ1-5; D ambiguous. Germline lookup yields CDR1 SGHKS and CDR2 YYEKEE (reference sequence). This CDR3 has 16 amino acids. V lost 0 bases and J lost 1, with 11 bases in between. CDR3 nucleotides: TGTGCCAGCAGCTTGGCGGACGGAGGAAGCAATCAGCCCCAGCATTTT. Its translation is CASSLADGGSNQPQHF.

The chain employs TRBV29-1 and TRBJ1-2, with D tentatively TRBD1 (6 bases). The CDR3 has 14 residues. V lost 6 bases and J 8 bases, leaving 22 bases between the germline ends. Per the germline V gene, CDR1 is SQVTM and CDR2 is ANQGSEA. CDR3 coding DNA: TGCAGCGTCGAACCGATAGGGGGTTCGAGAGGCTACACCTTC. Residues: CSVEPIGGSRGYTF.

The CDR3 spells CASSESGRAPDTQYF. Here the CDR3 DNA reads TGCGCCAGCAGTGAGAGCGGGAGGGCCCCAGATACGCAGTATTTT. V and J are TRBV10-1 and TRBJ2-3, with 10 bases identical to TRBD2. Germline assignment: CDR1 WNHNN and CDR2 SYGVQD (reference sequence). This CDR3 spans 15 amino acids. Unmatched junction bases numbered 3, after V lost 2 bases and J lost 4 bases.

This clonotype was observed a few times. The rearrangement uses TRBV19 and TRBJ2-5, with a weak D call TRBD2 (6 bases). The CDR3 loop spans 17 amino acids. In germline, CDR1 is LNHDA, CDR2 SQIVND (reference sequence). Trimming left V 0 bases short and J 4 bases short, with 18 bases between. DNA of the CDR3: TGTGCCAGTAGTATAGATCTATCAGCTCAGGGAGGAGAGACCCAGTACTTC. Amino acids: CASSIDLSAQGGETQYF. The variable domain in full, with the rest retrieved from reference TRBV19 and TRBJ2-5, is DGGITQSPKYLFRKEGQNVTLSCEQNLNHDAMYWYRQDPGQGLRLIYYSQIVNDFQKGDIAEGYSVSREKKESFPLTVTSAQKNPTAFYLCASSIDLSAQGGETQYFGPGTRLLVL.

In this sample, this clonotype turned up many times. The V gene is TRBV11-1, the J gene TRBJ2-2; D is undetermined. The germline V and J ends were trimmed by 6 bases and 3 bases, with 14 bases remaining between them. Germline loops: CDR1 SGHAT, CDR2 FQDESV (reference sequence). There are 15 residues in the CDR3. The CDR3 here is CASSRAWAYTGELFF. The CDR3 coding sequence is TGTGCCAGCAGTAGAGCGTGGGCGTACACCGGGGAGCTGTTTTTT.

This clonotype has a handful of counts. This chain connects TRBV29-1 to TRBJ2-3, with 11 bases identical to TRBD2. The CDR3 is 13 amino acids. Germline CDR1 and CDR2: SQVTM and ANQGSEA. V gave up 7 bases and J gave up 8 bases; unmatched junction bases: 8. CDR3 sequence reads: CSETLAGEGTQYF. In DNA, the CDR3 is TGCAGCGAGACACTAGCGGGAGAGGGTACGCAGTATTTT.

This clonotype appeared a few times. The chain is built from TRBV20-1 and TRBJ2-7; 14 positions agree with TRBD2. The V and J ends lost 5 bases and 6 bases, in that order; junction bases with no gene match: 6. The germline V gene has CDR1 DFQATT and CDR2 SNEGSKA (reference sequence). The CDR3 has 14 residues. The CDR3 protein is CSAGGLAGGVEQYF. As DNA, the CDR3 is TGCAGTGCTGGAGGACTAGCGGGAGGAGTCGAGCAGTACTTC.

As for this clonotype: A much larger clone sits a single nucleotide away, making a read error possible. The chain combines TRBV28 with TRBJ1-5; D may be TRBD1 (6 bases). The length of the CDR3 is 15 residues. V lost 7 bases and J 12 bases, leaving 25 bases between the germline ends. The germline CDR1 and CDR2 sequences are MDHEN and SYDVKM. The CDR3 loop is CASIPRGQATEHQHF. The CDR3, as DNA: TGTGCCAGCATCCCCCGGGGGCAGGCAACGGAGCACCAGCATTTT.

This clonotype was observed a few times. This rearrangement joins TRBV19 to TRBJ2-3; D is perhaps TRBD2 (6 bases). The length of the CDR3 is 14 residues. The germline CDR1 and CDR2 sequences are LNHDA and SQIVND (reference sequence). V was trimmed by 4 bases and J by 6 bases, leaving 14 bases between them. CDR3 coding DNA: TGTGCCAGTAGTAAGGGAACCGGGAGCGATACGCAGTATTTT. Translating gives CASSKGTGSDTQYF.

There are many counts of this clonotype. V and J are TRBV7-2 and TRBJ2-7, with TRBD2 as a possible D gene (6 bases). CDR1 is SGHTA and CDR2 is FQGNSA in the germline V gene. The CDR3 runs 16 residues. V lost 4 bases to trimming and J lost 1 base, with 17 bases between them. For the CDR3, the DNA is TGTGCCAGCAGCTCGCAACTCCAGCGGGTGTCCTACGAGCAGTACTTC. Its translation is CASSSQLQRVSYEQYF. The full variable domain, rest sourced from reference TRBV7-2 and TRBJ2-7, is GAGVSQSPSNKVTEKGKDVELRCDPISGHTALYWYRQSLGQGLEFLIYFQGNSAPDKSGLPSDRFSAERTGGSVSTLTIQRTQQEDSAVYLCASSSQLQRVSYEQYFGPGTRLTVT.